This entry describes one T cell receptor beta chain. These data originate in a study of cytomegalovirus exposure and HLA in healthy donors. PCR used 60 Vbeta primers and 13 Jbeta primers. Profiling relied on immunoSEQ multiplex PCR, and the TCRdb table lists in-frame clones only, not all of them. The sample includes some 70,000 clones. V lost 2 bases and J 4 bases, leaving 15 bases between the germline ends. Germline-derived CDR1 and CDR2 are MNHEY and SMNVEV (reference sequence). This CDR3 comprises 15 residues. This receptor was taken from a man aged 35 to 55 in good health and CMV-seronegative. The specimen sequenced was PBMCs. V usage is TRBV27 and J usage is TRBJ2-7, with D tentatively TRBD2 (6 bases). Written as DNA, the CDR3 is TGTGCCAGCAGTTTAAGTCGGTCTGGGGGGTACGAGCAGTACTTC. Its protein is CASSLSRSGGYEQYF.